This T cell receptor beta chain is drawn from a study of cytomegalovirus exposure and HLA in healthy donors. As for this clone: Its target is not known.

The study, taken as a whole, reports: Through in vitro validation, three CMV-associated chains were shown to be specific for CMV antigens. In an earlier analysis, productive rearrangement rates for most beta V segments clustered near 87% or 30%.

It was with 60 Vbeta and 13 Jbeta primers that the PCR ran. This table comes from immunoSEQ multiplex PCR, and its TCRdb copy is limited to in-frame clones, with some not included. The table shows roughly 150,000 clones, with roughly 70% occurring only once. This TCR came from a woman in her forties or fifties in good health and CMV-seropositive. The sample comprised PBMCs.

The CDR3 spells CASSSPYRGTNTEAFF. CDR3 nucleotide sequence: TGTGCCAGCAGTTCCCCCTATAGGGGTACGAACACTGAAGCTTTCTTT. V and J are TRBV6-5 and TRBJ1-1; a weak D match, TRBD1 (5 bases). The CDR3 runs to 16 residues. Trimming took 4 bases from V and 1 from J, leaving 16 bases between them. Per germline, CDR1 MNHEY and CDR2 SVGAGI.